The 21 T cell receptor beta chains in this list originate from one sample, sequenced in a study of Ad26.COV2.S vaccination and SARS-CoV-2 variants. As for treatment: over 15 received Ad26.COV2.S at low or high dose, single or two shots; roughly five received placebo; per-sample allocation not given. It was on day 63 after the first vaccine or placebo injection that samples were taken. The table came from immunoSEQ multiplex PCR; TCRdb's copy has only in-frame clones and leaves some out. The table lists about 400,000 clones, around four fifths of them singletons, with roughly 7.4% in the top ten. Sequencing was performed on peripheral blood, taken in a trial of Ad26.COV2.S vaccine versus placebo. The source of these receptors is a person aged 18-60 years who received the Ad26.COV2.S COVID-19 vaccine or a placebo.

This sequence joins TRBV19 and TRBJ1-2; TRBD1 is a possible D gene (6 bases). Trimming took 1 base from V and 6 from J, leaving 15 bases between them. CDR3 length equals 15 residues. The germline V gene encodes CDR1 LNHDA and CDR2 SQIVND (reference sequence). Here the CDR3 reads CASSIGGAAGDGYTF. The CDR3, as DNA: TGTGCCAGTAGTATAGGGGGTGCGGCAGGGGATGGCTACACCTTC.

The chain uses TRBV30 and TRBJ1-1, with D uncertain. CDR3 length: 13 amino acids. V was trimmed by 2 bases and J by 3 bases, leaving 10 bases between them. Germline-derived CDR1 and CDR2 are GTSNPN and SVGIG (reference sequence). Here the CDR3 reads CAWSWGSDTEAFF. In DNA, the CDR3 is TGTGCCTGGAGTTGGGGTTCGGACACTGAAGCTTTCTTT.

This chain uses TRBV5-1 with TRBJ2-2; TRBD2 matches at 10 bases. The CDR3 sequence is 16 residues long. Trimming at V came to 4 bases and at J to 5 bases, leaving 8 bases not matched to a gene. From germline, CDR1 is SGHRS and CDR2 YFSETQ. The CDR3 reads CASSTLTSGATGELFF. CDR3 sequence (DNA): TGCGCCAGCAGCACCCTAACTAGCGGGGCGACCGGGGAGCTGTTTTTT.

CDR3 nucleotide sequence: TGTGCCAGCAGTTACGATATGCAGCAAAACATTCAGTACTTC. The encoded protein is CASSYDMQQNIQYF. The chain is built from TRBV6-5 and TRBJ2-4; unclear D gene. Germline CDR1 is MNHEY and CDR2 is SVGAGI. This CDR3 has 14 residues. V shed 2 bases and J shed 5 bases, with 10 bases lying between them.

This clone was recorded only once. CDR3 residues: CASSLGLSEAKNIQYF. The CDR3 region has the DNA TGTGCCAGCAGCTTGGGACTATCCGAAGCCAAAAACATTCAGTACTTC. The genes are TRBV5-6 and TRBJ2-4, with a tentative D call TRBD2 (5 bases). The CDR3 covers 16 residues. The V gene's germline CDR1 is SGHDT and CDR2 YYEEEE. The ends were cut back, 0 bases at V and 0 bases at J, with 10 bases in the middle. The entire variable domain, with the rest obtained from reference TRBV5-6 and TRBJ2-4, is as follows: DAGVTQSPTHLIKTRGQQVTLRCSPKSGHDTVSWYQQALGQGPQFIFQYYEEEERQRGNFPDRFSGHQFPNYSSELNVNALLLGDSALYLCASSLGLSEAKNIQYFGAGTRLSVL.

The chain links TRBV15 to TRBJ1-1; D gene uncertain. The CDR3 loop spans 13 amino acids. Germline V lookup: CDR1 LNHNV, CDR2 YYDKDF (reference sequence). The V gene lost 6 bases and the J gene lost 2 bases, with 10 bases spanning the gap. Written as DNA, the CDR3 is TGTGCCACCAGGTCCTTATTTAACACTGAAGCTTTCTTT. Encoded protein: CATRSLFNTEAFF.

This chain connects TRBV6-2 or TRBV6-3 to TRBJ1-5, with 12 positions matching TRBD1. J lost 7 bases, V lost 4 bases, and 8 bases had no gene match. CDR3 length: 16 amino acids. Germline CDR1 and CDR2: MNHEY and SVGEGT. CDR3: CASSWGQGARGQPQHF. The CDR3 DNA is TGTGCCAGCAGTTGGGGACAGGGGGCGAGAGGCCAGCCCCAGCATTTT.

The V and J genes are TRBV3-1 (or the pseudogene TRBV3-2) and TRBJ1-6; D is unresolved. Germline V gives CDR1 LGHDT, CDR2 YNNKEL (reference sequence). This CDR3 region has 19 residues. V was trimmed by 1 base and J by 2 bases, leaving 18 bases between them. Here the CDR3 reads CASSQVVLARYTYNSPLHF. The CDR3 DNA is TGTGCCAGCAGCCAAGTGGTTCTGGCCCGTTATACCTATAATTCACCCCTCCACTTT.

This clone has a single count. The CDR3 DNA is TGCGCCAGCAGTCAATCGATGGGGCCCGGGACAGGGGTAGAGACCCAGTACTTC. Its protein product is CASSQSMGPGTGVETQYF. J is TRBJ2-5 and V is TRBV23-1, with 10 bases matching TRBD1. TRBV23-1 has ORF status, its function being uncertain. The CDR3 is made up of 18 amino acids. The J segment lost 4 bases and the V segment lost 0 bases, leaving 11 bases of the junction unmatched.

The chain combines TRBV6-5 with TRBJ2-7, with 8 bases fitting TRBD1. This CDR3 contains 15 residues. J lost 3 bases, V lost 5 bases, and 9 bases had no gene match. CDR1 is MNHEY and CDR2 is SVGAGI in the germline V gene. The DNA of the CDR3 is TGTGCCAGCAGTACAAGGACAGGGTTGGACTACGAGCAGTACTTC. Protein sequence: CASSTRTGLDYEQYF.

The chain is built from TRBV7-9 and TRBJ2-7; D is ambiguous. With 4 bases removed from V and 0 bases from J, the gap between germline ends came to 10 bases. CDR1 is SEHNR and CDR2 is FQNEAQ in the germline V gene (reference sequence). The CDR3 is 14 residues long. The CDR3 DNA is TGTGCCAGCAGCTGGGCACCTTCCTCCTACGAGCAGTACTTC. Translating gives CASSWAPSSYEQYF.

This rearrangement joins TRBV6-5 to TRBJ2-1; 10 nucleotides match TRBD2. Germline loops: CDR1 MNHEY, CDR2 SVGAGI. The CDR3 covers 16 residues. V lost 2 bases to trimming and J lost 8 bases; unmatched junction nucleotides: 9. The chain's CDR3 is CASSYGPSGGWDEQFF. CDR3 DNA sequence: TGTGCCAGCAGTTACGGGCCTAGCGGGGGTTGGGATGAGCAGTTCTTC.

This clone was seen once. This sequence joins TRBV5-6 and TRBJ1-2; possibly TRBD1 for D (6 bases). The CDR3 spans 14 residues. CDR1 and CDR2 from the germline V gene are SGHDT and YYEEEE. Trimming removed 1 base at V and 8 bases at J, with 15 bases between. The CDR3, as DNA: TGTGCCAGCAGCTTGTATGGGAGGGGGAACGGCTACACCTTC. This translates into CASSLYGRGNGYTF.

The chain's CDR3 is CASRAGQSNQPQHF. The CDR3, as DNA: TGTGCCAGCAGGGCGGGACAGAGCAATCAGCCCCAGCATTTT. The chain recombines TRBV6-5 with TRBJ1-5; 7 nucleotides line up with TRBD1. Per the germline V gene, CDR1 is MNHEY and CDR2 is SVGAGI. The J segment lost 1 base and the V segment lost 6 bases, leaving 3 bases of the junction unmatched. The CDR3 extends over 14 amino acids.

V gene TRBV4-1 combines with J gene TRBJ2-6; D call uncertain. The CDR3 runs 18 residues. The germline V gene has CDR1 MGHRA and CDR2 YSYEKL. Trimming cost V 0 bases and J 1 base, with 13 bases left between them. This CDR3 reads CASSQEATLLSGANVLTF. The DNA of the CDR3 is TGCGCCAGCAGCCAAGAAGCAACCCTCCTTTCTGGGGCCAACGTCCTGACTTTC.

The chain has TRBV11-2 and TRBJ2-5; D not resolved. CDR3 length: 16 amino acids. Trimming removed 1 base at V and 4 bases at J, with 16 bases between. The germline CDR1 and CDR2 sequences are SGHAT and FQNNGV. CDR3: CASSLGPESGGETQYF. The CDR3, as DNA: TGTGCCAGCAGCTTAGGTCCAGAGTCGGGTGGAGAGACCCAGTACTTC.

V and J are TRBV13 and TRBJ1-5; perhaps TRBD1 as D (6 bases). Germline CDR1 is PRHDT and CDR2 is FYEKMQ (reference sequence). Deletions cut 5 bases from V and 6 bases from J, with 20 bases between. The CDR3 consists of 16 residues. CDR3 sequence reads: CASSPFWTSGAQPQHF. The CDR3 nucleotides are TGTGCCAGCAGCCCTTTTTGGACGTCGGGGGCTCAGCCCCAGCATTTT.

The chain has TRBV14 and TRBJ2-1, with a tentative D call TRBD2 (5 bases). Germline-derived CDR1 and CDR2 are SGHDN and FVKESK. The V end was cut by 2 bases, the J end by 8 bases, with 10 bases between. The CDR3 sequence is 13 residues long. In nucleotides, the CDR3 is TGTGCCAGCAGCCAACTGAATAGCGATGAGCAGTTCTTC. Translated, it gives CASSQLNSDEQFF.

The J gene is TRBJ2-1, the V gene TRBV7-6; tentatively, D is TRBD1 or TRBD2 (5 bases each). V was clipped by 3 bases and J by 4 bases, with 19 bases between them. Germline-derived CDR1 and CDR2 are SGHVS and FNYEAQ. This CDR3 has 17 amino acids. The DNA for the CDR3 is TGTGCCAGCAGCTTCCCTCCCGGGACCCTACGATACAATGAGCAGTTCTTC. Translated, it gives CASSFPPGTLRYNEQFF.

The chain couples TRBV9 to TRBJ2-4; tentative D call: TRBD2 (6 bases). Germline lookup yields CDR1 SGDLS and CDR2 YYNGEE. This CDR3 has 15 amino acids. Between the trimmed V and J ends, which lost 2 bases and 4 bases, there was a span of 13 bases. The CDR3 loop reads CASSVGPSAKNIQYF. The CDR3 DNA is TGTGCCAGCAGCGTTGGGCCTAGCGCTAAAAACATTCAGTACTTC. Supplemented by reference TRBV9 and TRBJ2-4, the full variable domain reads DSGVTQTPKHLITATGQRVTLRCSPRSGDLSVYWYQQSLDQGLQFLIQYYNGEERAKGNILERFSAQQFPDLHSELNLSSLELGDSALYFCASSVGPSAKNIQYFGAGTRLSVL.

The J gene is TRBJ1-3, the V gene TRBV19, with D hard to call. The CDR3 sequence is 13 residues long. Trimming removed 6 bases from V and 1 base from J, with 7 bases in between. CDR1 and CDR2 (germline): LNHDA, SQIVND (reference sequence). The chain's CDR3 is CASSPTSGNTIYF. For the CDR3, the DNA is TGTGCCAGTAGCCCAACTTCTGGAAACACCATATATTTT. The entire variable domain, with the rest obtained from reference TRBV19 and TRBJ1-3, is as follows: DGGITQSPKYLFRKEGQNVTLSCEQNLNHDAMYWYRQDPGQGLRLIYYSQIVNDFQKGDIAEGYSVSREKKESFPLTVTSAQKNPTAFYLCASSPTSGNTIYFGEGSWLTVV.